The table lists the clone carrying this TCR beta chain with a few counts. This entry belongs to a study of response to subunit inactivated influenza vaccine. TCRdb reprocessed the RT-PCR reads via MiXCR and lists one record per CDR3 protein. The sample has just under 550,000 distinct CDR3 sequences, roughly a quarter seen once. These data also formed part of another study, on T cells expressing NK-cell markers. That work states: Production of TCR beta cDNA relied on 5'RACE template switching with UMIs. CD3+CD56+NKG2C+, CD3+CD56+NKG2C- and CD3+CD56-NKG2C+ T cells, once sorted, supplied the TCR beta repertoires. Seven of eight sequenced donors tested HCMV-seropositive; one tested seronegative. Dominant NKG2C+ clonotypes in six donors made up roughly 1.0-7.0% of CD8+ T cells. HCMV specificity of the expanded NKG2C+ T cell clones was not established.

The sample in question was CD4+ T cells sorted from PBMCs, obtained 11 to 12 days after vaccination. This TCR derives from a man between 45 and 60 years old who received an inactivated influenza vaccine.

The CDR3, as DNA: TGCGCCAGCAGTTTACAACAGGGATACCAAGAGACCCAGTACTTC. This gives the protein CASSLQQGYQETQYF. The rearrangement uses TRBV5-1 and TRBJ2-5; D perhaps matches TRBD1 (6 bases). Germline V lookup: CDR1 SGHRS, CDR2 YFSETQ. This CDR3 region has 15 residues. The V gene lost 5 bases and the J gene lost 0 bases, with 14 bases spanning the gap. The complete variable domain, with remaining parts taken from reference TRBV5-1 and TRBJ2-5, reads KAGVTQTPRYLIKTRGQQVTLSCSPISGHRSVSWYQQTPGQGLQFLFEYFSETQRNKGNFPGRFSGRQFSNSRSEMNVSTLELGDSALYLCASSLQQGYQETQYFGPGTRLLVL.